This T cell receptor (beta chain) was sequenced for a study of CD8 T cells in Susac syndrome. The authors reverse transcribed roughly 0.5 to 1 ug RNA with random hexamers. MiXCR, applied by TCRdb to the immunoSEQ multiplex PCR reads, yields one record per CDR3 protein. This sample has approximately 180,000 distinct CDR3 sequences; 85% to 95% occur once, and the top ten carry approximately 0.099%. The sample holds a few counts of this clonotype. Germline CDR1 LGHDT, CDR2 YNNKEL (reference sequence). The CDR3 loop spans 12 amino acids. Trimming shortened V by 1 base and J by 12 bases, and 7 bases separated the two germline ends.

The sequenced material came from CD4+ T cells from PBMCs. The rearrangement uses TRBV3-1 and TRBJ1-6; no clear D gene. This sequence originates from a human donor with Susac syndrome. This CDR3 reads CASSQGSLPLHF. The CDR3 nucleotides are TGTGCCAGCAGCCAAGGCTCGCTACCCCTCCACTTT.